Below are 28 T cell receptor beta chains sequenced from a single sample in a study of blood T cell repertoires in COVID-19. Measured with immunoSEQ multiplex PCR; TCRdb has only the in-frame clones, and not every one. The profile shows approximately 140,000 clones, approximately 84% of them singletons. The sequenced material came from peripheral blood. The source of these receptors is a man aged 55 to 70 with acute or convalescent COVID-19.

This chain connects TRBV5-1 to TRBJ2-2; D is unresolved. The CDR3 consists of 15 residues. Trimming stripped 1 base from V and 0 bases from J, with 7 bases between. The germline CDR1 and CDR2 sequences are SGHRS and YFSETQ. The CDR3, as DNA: TGCGCCAGCAGCTTGCTTCCTCCGAACACCGGGGAGCTGTTTTTT. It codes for CASSLLPPNTGELFF.

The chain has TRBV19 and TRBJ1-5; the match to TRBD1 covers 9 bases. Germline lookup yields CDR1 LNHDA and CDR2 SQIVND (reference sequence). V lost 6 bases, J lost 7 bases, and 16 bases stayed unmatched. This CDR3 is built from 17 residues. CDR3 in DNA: TGTGCCAGTAGCAAGACGACAGGGGGAAGAGGAATGCAGCCCCAGCATTTT. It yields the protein CASSKTTGGRGMQPQHF.

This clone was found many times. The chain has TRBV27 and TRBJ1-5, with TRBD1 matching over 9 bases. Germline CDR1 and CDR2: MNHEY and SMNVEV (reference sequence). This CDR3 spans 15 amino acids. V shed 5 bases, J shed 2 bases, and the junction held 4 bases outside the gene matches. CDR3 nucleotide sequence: TGTGCCAGCAGTAGGGACAGGGAGGGCAATCAGCCCCAGCATTTT. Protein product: CASSRDREGNQPQHF.

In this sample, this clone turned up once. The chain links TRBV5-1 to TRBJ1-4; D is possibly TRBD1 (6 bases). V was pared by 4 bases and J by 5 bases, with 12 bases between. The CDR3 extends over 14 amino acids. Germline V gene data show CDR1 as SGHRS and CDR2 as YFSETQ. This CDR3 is CASSPGQWNEKLFF. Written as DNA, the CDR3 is TGCGCCAGCAGCCCTGGACAGTGGAATGAAAAACTGTTTTTT.

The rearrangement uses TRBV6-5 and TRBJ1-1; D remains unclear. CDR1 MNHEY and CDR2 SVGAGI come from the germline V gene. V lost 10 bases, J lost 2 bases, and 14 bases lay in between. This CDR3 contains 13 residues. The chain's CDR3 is CATLRGQNTEAFF. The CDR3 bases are TGTGCCACCCTACGTGGGCAAAACACTGAAGCTTTCTTT.

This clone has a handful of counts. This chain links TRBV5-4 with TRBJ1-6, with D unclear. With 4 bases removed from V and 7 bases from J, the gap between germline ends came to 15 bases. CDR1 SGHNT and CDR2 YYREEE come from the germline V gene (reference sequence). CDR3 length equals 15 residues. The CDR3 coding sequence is TGTGCCAGCAGCAAGATCCGGGAAACAAATTCACCCCTCCACTTT. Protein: CASSKIRETNSPLHF.

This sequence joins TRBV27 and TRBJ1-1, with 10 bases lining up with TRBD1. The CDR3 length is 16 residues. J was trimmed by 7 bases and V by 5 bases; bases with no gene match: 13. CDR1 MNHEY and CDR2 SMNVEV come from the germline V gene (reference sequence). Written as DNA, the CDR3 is TGTGCCAGCAGTCCAGCCGGGACAGGGGTCTCCTTTGAAGCTTTCTTT. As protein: CASSPAGTGVSFEAFF.

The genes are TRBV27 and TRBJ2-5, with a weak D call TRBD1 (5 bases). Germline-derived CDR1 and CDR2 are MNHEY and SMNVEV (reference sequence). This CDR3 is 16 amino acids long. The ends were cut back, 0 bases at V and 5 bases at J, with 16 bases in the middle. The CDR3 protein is CASSLSLPQGGETQYF. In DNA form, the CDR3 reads TGTGCCAGCAGTTTATCCCTACCTCAGGGTGGGGAGACCCAGTACTTC.

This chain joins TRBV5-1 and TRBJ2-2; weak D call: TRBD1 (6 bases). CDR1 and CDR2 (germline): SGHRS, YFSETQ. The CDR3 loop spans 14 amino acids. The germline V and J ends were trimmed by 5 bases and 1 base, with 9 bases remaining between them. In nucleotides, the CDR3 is TGCGCCAGCAGGGACAGACAGAACACCGGGGAGCTGTTTTTT. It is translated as CASRDRQNTGELFF.

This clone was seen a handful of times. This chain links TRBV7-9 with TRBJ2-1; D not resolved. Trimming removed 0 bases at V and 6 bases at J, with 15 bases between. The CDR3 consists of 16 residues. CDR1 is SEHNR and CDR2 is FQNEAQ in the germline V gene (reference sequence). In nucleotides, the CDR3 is TGTGCCAGCAGCTTAGCGGGCTCGCCAACCACCAATGAGCAGTTCTTC. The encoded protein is CASSLAGSPTTNEQFF.

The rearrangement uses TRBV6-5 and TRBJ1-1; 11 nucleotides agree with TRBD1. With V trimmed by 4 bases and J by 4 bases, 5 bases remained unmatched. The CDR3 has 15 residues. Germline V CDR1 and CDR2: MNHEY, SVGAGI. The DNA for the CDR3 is TGTGCCAGCAGTTTTCTTGGGACAGGGGGCACTGAAGCTTTCTTT. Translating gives CASSFLGTGGTEAFF.

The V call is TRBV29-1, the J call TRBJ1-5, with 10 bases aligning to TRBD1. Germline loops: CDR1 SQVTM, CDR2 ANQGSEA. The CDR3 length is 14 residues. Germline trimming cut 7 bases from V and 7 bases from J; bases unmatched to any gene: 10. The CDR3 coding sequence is TGCAGCGCCGGACAGGGGGGCACTGCACAGCCCCAGCATTTT. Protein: CSAGQGGTAQPQHF. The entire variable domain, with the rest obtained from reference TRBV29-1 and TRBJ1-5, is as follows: SAVISQKPSRDICQRGTSLTIQCQVDSQVTMMFWYRQQPGQSLTLIATANQGSEATYESGFVIDKFPISRPNLTFSTLTVSNMSPEDSSIYLCSAGQGGTAQPQHFGDGTRLSIL.

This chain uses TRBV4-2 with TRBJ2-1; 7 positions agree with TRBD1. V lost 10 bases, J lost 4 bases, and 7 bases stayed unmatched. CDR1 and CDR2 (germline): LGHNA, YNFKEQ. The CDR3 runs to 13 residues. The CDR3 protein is CATSLDRYNEQFF. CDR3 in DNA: TGTGCCACCTCTCTGGACAGGTACAATGAGCAGTTCTTC.

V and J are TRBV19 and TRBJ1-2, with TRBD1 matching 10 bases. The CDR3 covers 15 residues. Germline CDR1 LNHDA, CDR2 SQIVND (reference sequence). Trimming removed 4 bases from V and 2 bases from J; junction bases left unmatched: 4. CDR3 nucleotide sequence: TGTGCCAGTAGTAAACCGGGACAGGGGAACTATGGCTACACCTTC. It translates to CASSKPGQGNYGYTF. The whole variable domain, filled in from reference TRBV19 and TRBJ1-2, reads DGGITQSPKYLFRKEGQNVTLSCEQNLNHDAMYWYRQDPGQGLRLIYYSQIVNDFQKGDIAEGYSVSREKKESFPLTVTSAQKNPTAFYLCASSKPGQGNYGYTFGSGTRLTVV.

CDR3 sequence reads: CASRGGGSQPQHF. The DNA of the CDR3 is TGTGCCAGCAGGGGAGGGGGGAGTCAGCCCCAGCATTTT. V and J are TRBV2 and TRBJ1-5; TRBD1 might be the D (6 bases). V lost 6 bases and J 6 bases, leaving 12 bases between the germline ends. The CDR3 consists of 13 residues. Germline CDR1 SNHLY, CDR2 FYNNEI.

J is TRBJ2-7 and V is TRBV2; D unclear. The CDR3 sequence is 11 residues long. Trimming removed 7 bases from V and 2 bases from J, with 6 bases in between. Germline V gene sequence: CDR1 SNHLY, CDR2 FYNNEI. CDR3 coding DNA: TGTGCCAGCACGGAGACCTACGAGCAGTACTTC. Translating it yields CASTETYEQYF.

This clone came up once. The CDR3 nucleotides are TGTGCCAGTAGTAGGATGGGACTAGCGGGGGGTAATGAGCAGTTCTTC. Translated, it gives CASSRMGLAGGNEQFF. This chain joins TRBV19 and TRBJ2-1; TRBD2 aligns across 15 bases. Germline lookup yields CDR1 LNHDA and CDR2 SQIVND (reference sequence). This CDR3 region has 16 residues. J lost 7 bases, V lost 4 bases, and 5 bases had no gene match.

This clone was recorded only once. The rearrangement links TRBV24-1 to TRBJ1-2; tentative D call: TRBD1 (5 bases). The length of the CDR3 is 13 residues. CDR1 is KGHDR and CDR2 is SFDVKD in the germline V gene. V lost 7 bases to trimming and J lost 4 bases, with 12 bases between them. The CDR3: CATRGEQSYGYTF. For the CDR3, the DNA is TGTGCCACCAGAGGGGAACAGTCCTATGGCTACACCTTC.

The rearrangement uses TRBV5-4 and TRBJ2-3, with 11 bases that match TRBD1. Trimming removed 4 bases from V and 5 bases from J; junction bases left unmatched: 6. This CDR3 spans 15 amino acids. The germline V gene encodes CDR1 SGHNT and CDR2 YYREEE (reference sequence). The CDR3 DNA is TGTGCCAGCAGCCCGGGGACAGGGGGTCGAGATACGCAGTATTTT. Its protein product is CASSPGTGGRDTQYF.

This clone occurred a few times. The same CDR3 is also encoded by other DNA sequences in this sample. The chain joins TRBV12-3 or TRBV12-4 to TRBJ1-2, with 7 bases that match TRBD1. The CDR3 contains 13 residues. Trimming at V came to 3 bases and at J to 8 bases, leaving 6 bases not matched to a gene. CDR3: CASSLGTALGYTF. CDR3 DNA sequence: TGTGCCAGCAGTTTGGGGACAGCCCTCGGCTACACCTTC.

The CDR3 protein is CASSSRTSGGVSDTQYF. The DNA of the CDR3 is TGTGCCAGCAGTTCCCGGACTAGCGGGGGGGTGTCAGATACGCAGTATTTT. The V and J genes are TRBV27 and TRBJ2-3; 15 positions agree with TRBD2. The CDR3 is 17 residues long. Germline loops: CDR1 MNHEY, CDR2 SMNVEV (reference sequence). The ends lost 4 bases at V and 4 bases at J; junction bases unmatched: 6.

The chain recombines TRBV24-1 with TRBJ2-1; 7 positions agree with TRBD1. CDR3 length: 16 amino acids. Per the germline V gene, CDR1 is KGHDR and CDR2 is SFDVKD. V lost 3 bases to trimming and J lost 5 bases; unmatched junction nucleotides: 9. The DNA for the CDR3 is TGTGCCACCAGTGATATCGGACAGGCGACCCACAATGAGCAGTTCTTC. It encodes CATSDIGQATHNEQFF.

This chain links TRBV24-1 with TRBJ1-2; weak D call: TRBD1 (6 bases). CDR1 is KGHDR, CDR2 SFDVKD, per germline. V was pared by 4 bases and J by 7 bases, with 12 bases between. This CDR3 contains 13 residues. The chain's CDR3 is CATSDWGGSGYTF. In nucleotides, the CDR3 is TGTGCCACCAGTGACTGGGGGGGCTCTGGCTACACCTTC.

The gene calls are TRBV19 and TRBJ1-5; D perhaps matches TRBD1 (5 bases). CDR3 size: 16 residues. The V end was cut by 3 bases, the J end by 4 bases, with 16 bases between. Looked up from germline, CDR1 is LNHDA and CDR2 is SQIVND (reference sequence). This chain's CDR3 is CASSIQARVKNQPQHF. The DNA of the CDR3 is TGTGCCAGTAGTATTCAGGCCAGGGTGAAGAATCAGCCCCAGCATTTT.

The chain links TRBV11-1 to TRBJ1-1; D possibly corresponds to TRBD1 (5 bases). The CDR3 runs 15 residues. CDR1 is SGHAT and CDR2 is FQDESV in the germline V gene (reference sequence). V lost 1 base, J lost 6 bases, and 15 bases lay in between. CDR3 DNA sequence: TGTGCCAGCAGCTTAGGTACGGGGGGGTTCTCTGAAGCTTTCTTT. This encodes CASSLGTGGFSEAFF.

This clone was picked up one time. CDR3: CASSLNRDSPLHF. DNA of the CDR3: TGCGCCAGCAGCCTGAACAGGGATTCACCCCTCCACTTT. This chain uses TRBV5-1 with TRBJ1-6; possibly TRBD1 for D (6 bases). Germline values: CDR1 SGHRS, CDR2 YFSETQ. The CDR3 is made up of 13 amino acids. V lost 4 bases and J lost 8, with 10 bases in between.

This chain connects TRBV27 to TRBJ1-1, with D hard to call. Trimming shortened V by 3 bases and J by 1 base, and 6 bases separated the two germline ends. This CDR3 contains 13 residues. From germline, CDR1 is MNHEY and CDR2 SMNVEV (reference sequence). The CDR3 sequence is CASSFAGNTEAFF. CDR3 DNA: TGTGCCAGCAGTTTCGCAGGGAACACTGAAGCTTTCTTT.

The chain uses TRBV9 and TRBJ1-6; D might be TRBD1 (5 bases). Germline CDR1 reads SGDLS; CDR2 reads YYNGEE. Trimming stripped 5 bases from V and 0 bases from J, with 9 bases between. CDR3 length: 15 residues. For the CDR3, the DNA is TGTGCCAGCAGTCAGGGAAGCTCCTATAATTCACCCCTCCACTTT. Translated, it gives CASSQGSSYNSPLHF.